These 18 T cell receptor beta chains were sequenced from one sample in a study. TCRdb used MiXCR to reprocess the 5' RACE reads, holding one entry per CDR3 protein. Here the sample spans around 50,000 distinct CDR3 sequences, 17% being singletons. The sample consisted of naive CD4+ T cells sorted from blood. Noted subset: naive CD4+ T cells, CD4+CD45RA+CD25-. Source of these receptors: a female donor with breast cancer.

The sample holds a few counts of this clonotype. The J gene is TRBJ2-7, the V gene TRBV7-9; D is uncertain. CDR3 length: 12 amino acids. CDR1 is SEHNR and CDR2 is FQNEAQ in the germline V gene (reference sequence). Trimming stripped 1 base from V and 7 bases from J, with 8 bases between. The CDR3 loop is CASSLVFTEQYF. The DNA for the CDR3 is TGTGCCAGCAGCTTAGTGTTCACGGAGCAGTACTTC.

The J gene is TRBJ2-7, the V gene TRBV10-3; tentatively, D is TRBD2 (6 bases). This CDR3 comprises 14 residues. Trimming stripped 4 bases from V and 0 bases from J, with 10 bases between. Per the germline V gene, CDR1 is ENHRY and CDR2 is SYGVKD. For the CDR3, the DNA is TGTGCCATCAGTGGTCTGGGGGGCTCCTACGAGCAGTACTTC. It specifies CAISGLGGSYEQYF.

The sample holds one count of this clonotype. The conserved phenylalanine or tryptophan is not found at the CDR3 terminus, so this likely reflects a read error. This chain connects TRBV29-1 to TRBJ2-5, with 8 nucleotides matching TRBD1. The CDR3 extends over 15 amino acids. The germline gives CDR1 SQVTM, CDR2 ANQGSEA. V lost 8 bases, J lost 3 bases, and 14 bases stayed unmatched. The CDR3 nucleotides are TGCAGCTTAGGGGGAGGCAGGGGGCGCGAAGAGACCCAGTACCTC. This sequence encodes CSLGGGRGREETQYL.

This clonotype was observed at least ten times. The J gene is TRBJ1-1, the V gene TRBV27; TRBD1 agrees at 8 bases. This CDR3 is 12 amino acids long. With 5 bases clipped from V and 12 bases from J, the junction kept 8 bases outside the gene matches. CDR1 and CDR2 (germline): MNHEY, SMNVEV (reference sequence). CDR3 sequence (DNA): TGTGCCAGCAGTCTCCGACAGGGGCGGCCTTTCTTT. Its translation: CASSLRQGRPFF.

The chain carries TRBV12-3 or TRBV12-4 and TRBJ1-6, with D perhaps TRBD1 (5 bases). V was cut by 3 bases and J by 10 bases, with 13 bases left in between. The CDR3 spans 14 residues. CDR3: CASSFGGRRSPLHF. CDR3 DNA: TGTGCCAGCAGTTTTGGGGGTCGTCGCTCACCCCTCCACTTT.

This clonotype was observed a handful of times. This sequence joins TRBV4-2 and TRBJ1-2; 8 bases map to TRBD1. V dropped 0 bases and J dropped 8; count of bases not matched to a gene: 20. CDR1 LGHNA and CDR2 YNFKEQ come from the germline V gene. This CDR3 is built from 19 residues. The CDR3 bases are TGTGCCAGCAGCCAAGATGCTAGCCTTCCAGGGGGCGAAATTTGGGGCTACACCTTC. Translating gives CASSQDASLPGGEIWGYTF.

There are a few counts of this clonotype. The chain couples TRBV4-2 to TRBJ1-2, with D uncertain. V gave up 0 bases and J gave up 4 bases, with 12 bases separating them. CDR1 LGHNA and CDR2 YNFKEQ come from the germline V gene. The CDR3 spans 15 residues. The CDR3: CASSQDRGSSYGYTF. Written as DNA, the CDR3 is TGTGCCAGCAGCCAAGATCGGGGAAGCAGCTATGGCTACACCTTC.

This clonotype was seen more than once but under ten times. The junction differs from germline at one of its ends, possibly a read error. The J gene is TRBJ1-4, the V gene TRBV7-7, with 8 bases lining up with TRBD1. The length of the CDR3 is 16 residues. The V gene's germline CDR1 is SSHAT and CDR2 FNYEAQ (reference sequence). CDR3 in DNA: TGTGCTAGCAGCTTAGGTCCCGGGACAGGAAACGAAAAACTGTTTTTT. It encodes CASSLGPGTGNEKLFF. The complete variable domain, with remaining parts taken from reference TRBV7-7 and TRBJ1-4, reads GAGVSQSPRYKVTKRGQDVTLRCDPISSHATLYWYQQALGQGPEFLTYFNYEAQPDKSGLPSDRFSAERPEGSISTLTIQRTEQRDSAMYRCASSLGPGTGNEKLFFGSGTQLSVL.

This clonotype was detected only a few times. J is TRBJ2-7 and V is TRBV7-2; no definite D call. CDR3 length: 14 residues. CDR1 is SGHTA and CDR2 is FQGNSA in the germline V gene. V gave up 3 bases and J gave up 0 bases, with 9 bases separating them. The CDR3 reads CASSFYESSYEQYF. The CDR3 DNA follows: TGTGCCAGCAGCTTTTATGAGAGCTCCTACGAGCAGTACTTC. Drawing the rest from reference TRBV7-2 and TRBJ2-7, the complete variable domain is GAGVSQSPSNKVTEKGKDVELRCDPISGHTALYWYRQSLGQGLEFLIYFQGNSAPDKSGLPSDRFSAERTGGSVSTLTIQRTQQEDSAVYLCASSFYESSYEQYFGPGTRLTVT.

The J gene is TRBJ2-1, the V gene TRBV5-5; no clear D. The ends were cut back, 4 bases at V and 2 bases at J, with 7 bases in the middle. CDR1 is SGHKS and CDR2 is YYEKEE in the germline V gene (reference sequence). CDR3 length equals 13 residues. Written as DNA, the CDR3 is TGTGCCAGCAGCACCACCCCCTACAATGAGCAGTTCTTC. Protein product: CASSTTPYNEQFF.

V is TRBV7-8 and J is TRBJ1-2, with unresolved D. From germline, CDR1 is SGHVS and CDR2 FQNEAQ. The CDR3 covers 16 residues. Trimming left V 5 bases short and J 0 bases short, with 16 bases between. CDR3 region: CASSHQRITTNYGYTF. Written as DNA, the CDR3 is TGTGCCAGCAGCCACCAAAGGATAACAACTAACTATGGCTACACCTTC.

A few counts support this clonotype. The chain employs TRBV5-1 and TRBJ2-7, with 7 positions matching TRBD1. The CDR3 consists of 16 residues. Unmatched junction bases numbered 7, after V lost 1 base and J lost 0 bases. Per germline, CDR1 SGHRS and CDR2 YFSETQ. The CDR3 protein is CASSLRQGISSYEQYF. Written as DNA, the CDR3 is TGCGCCAGCAGCTTGAGACAGGGAATTAGCTCCTACGAGCAGTACTTC.

At least ten counts were recorded for this clonotype. The chain couples TRBV5-6 to TRBJ2-7; 8 bases map to TRBD1. The CDR3 contains 16 residues. Germline CDR1 and CDR2: SGHDT and YYEEEE. V shed 2 bases, J shed 2 bases, and the junction held 9 bases outside the gene matches. The CDR3 nucleotides are TGTGCCAGCAGCTTACGGGACAGGATACGAACCTACGAGCAGTACTTC. Its protein product is CASSLRDRIRTYEQYF.

This clonotype has more than one count but fewer than ten. The CDR3 is CASSLRQGNSPLHF. DNA for the CDR3: TGTGCCAGCAGCTTAAGGCAGGGGAATTCACCCCTCCACTTT. V gene TRBV7-2 combines with J gene TRBJ1-6; possible D gene TRBD1, 6 bases. Trimming took 2 bases from V and 7 from J, leaving 9 bases between them. There are 14 residues in the CDR3. Germline CDR1 reads SGHTA; CDR2 reads FQGNSA.

This clonotype was detected ten times or more. The chain uses TRBV10-2 and TRBJ2-3; 7 nucleotides line up with TRBD2. With 8 bases clipped from V and 1 base from J, the junction kept 6 bases outside the gene matches. The CDR3 length is 14 residues. CDR1 WSHSY and CDR2 SAAADI come from the germline V gene. The CDR3, as DNA: TGCGCCAGCCTCCGGACTAGTCGCACAGATACGCAGTATTTT. The encoded protein is CASLRTSRTDTQYF.

Turning to this clonotype: One end of the junction varies from germline; a read error may be responsible. The chain combines TRBV5-1 with TRBJ2-1; perhaps TRBD2 as D (6 bases). The CDR3 is 15 amino acids. The germline V gene encodes CDR1 SGHRS and CDR2 YFSETQ. The CDR3 spells CAGSLAKGLAKEQFF. The CDR3 DNA sequence: TGCGCCGGCAGCTTGGCCAAGGGACTCGCGAAAGAGCAGTTCTTC.

Concerning this clonotype: The junction and the germline gene differ at one end; a read error may be behind it. The chain couples TRBV20-1 to TRBJ2-3; 10 nucleotides match TRBD2. CDR3 length equals 17 residues. CDR1 and CDR2 from the germline V gene are DFQATT and SNEGSKA (reference sequence). The chain's CDR3 is CGARDNEGTSGTDTQYF. In nucleotides, the CDR3 is TGCGGTGCTAGAGATAACGAGGGGACTAGCGGCACAGATACGCAGTATTTT.

This sequence joins TRBV18 and TRBJ2-1; maybe TRBD2 (5 bases). In germline, CDR1 is KGHSH, CDR2 LQKENI. Trimming stripped 2 bases from V and 10 bases from J, with 12 bases between. This CDR3 is 13 amino acids long. CDR3 DNA sequence: TGTGCCAGCTCACCAGGGTGGGAGATAGAGCAGTTCTTC. It yields the protein CASSPGWEIEQFF.